Here is one TCR beta chain with its context. Antigen unknown. These data belong to a study of identical twins. General study results and limits: The presence of invariant MAIT and iNKT cells could partly confound analyses of zero-insertion sequences.

A universal primer site was created by template switching, with the cDNA bearing unique molecular identifiers. MiXCR, applied by TCRdb to the 5' RACE reads, yields one record per CDR3 protein. The sample lists 500,000 or so distinct CDR3 sequences; 20% to 25% were seen once. The data were also submitted as part of a second study, on T cells expressing NK-cell markers.

Sequences were obtained from CD4+ T cells sorted from blood. The sequence derives from a woman aged 18-30 years in good health.

The CDR3 coding sequence is TGTGCCAGCAGTGAAGCCTATGAGCAGTTCTTC. This sequence encodes CASSEAYEQFF. V is TRBV6-1 and J is TRBJ2-1; no firm D call. The CDR3 runs 11 residues. Germline V CDR1 and CDR2: MNHNS, SASEGT. V lost 0 bases to trimming and J lost 8 bases, with 2 bases between them.